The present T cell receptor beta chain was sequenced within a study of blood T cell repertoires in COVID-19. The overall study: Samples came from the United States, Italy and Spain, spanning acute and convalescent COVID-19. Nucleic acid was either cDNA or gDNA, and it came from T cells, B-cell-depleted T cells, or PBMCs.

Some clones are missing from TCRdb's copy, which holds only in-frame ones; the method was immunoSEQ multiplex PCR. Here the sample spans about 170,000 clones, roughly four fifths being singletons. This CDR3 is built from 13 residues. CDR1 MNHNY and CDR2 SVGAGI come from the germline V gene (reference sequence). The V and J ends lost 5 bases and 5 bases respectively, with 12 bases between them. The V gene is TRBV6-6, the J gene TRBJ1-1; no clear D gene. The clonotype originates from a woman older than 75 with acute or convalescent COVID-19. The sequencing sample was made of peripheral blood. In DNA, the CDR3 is TGTGCCAGCAGTAAGGCGGTGTGGACTGAAGCTTTCTTT. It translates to CASSKAVWTEAFF.